Following are 31 T cell receptor beta chains from one sample sequenced in a study of CD8 T cells in ankylosing spondylitis. TCRdb used MiXCR to reprocess the 5' RACE reads, holding one entry per CDR3 protein. The sample shows tens of thousands of distinct CDR3 sequences, 27% of them seen only once. Input material: blood, either unsorted or a sorted T cell fraction (not recorded which). These receptors were taken from a male donor with ankylosing spondylitis or in good health (not recorded which).

This clonotype was observed at least ten times. The chain joins TRBV12-3 or TRBV12-4 to TRBJ2-1; D possibly corresponds to TRBD1 (5 bases). The CDR3 contains 12 residues. V was trimmed by 10 bases and J by 8 bases, leaving 15 bases between them. CDR3 sequence: CATIKLGDEQFF. The CDR3 DNA follows: TGTGCCACCATAAAGTTAGGGGATGAGCAGTTCTTC.

Ten or more counts support this clonotype. The chain links TRBV20-1 to TRBJ2-1; 7 bases map to TRBD1. V lost 4 bases and J lost 6; bases outside the gene matches: 6. CDR1 is DFQATT and CDR2 is SNEGSKA in the germline V gene (reference sequence). CDR3 length equals 13 residues. The CDR3 DNA is TGCAGTGCTACCAGGGGGACGAGCAATGAGCAGTTCTTC. It encodes CSATRGTSNEQFF.

This chain connects TRBV7-3 to TRBJ2-1; no clear D. V lost 5 bases, J lost 2 bases, and 7 bases lay in between. The CDR3 is 13 amino acids. Germline CDR1 is SGHTA and CDR2 is FQGTGA. As DNA, the CDR3 is TGTGCCAGCAGCCCTTCTACCTACAATGAGCAGTTCTTC. It codes for CASSPSTYNEQFF.

Here the CDR3 DNA reads TGTGCCAGCAGCTTGCGGATACAGCGGGAGATCCCATCCGGGGAGCTGTTTTTT. Protein product: CASSLRIQREIPSGELFF. The chain links TRBV5-5 to TRBJ2-2, with 8 nucleotides matching TRBD2. The V gene end was trimmed by 1 base and the J gene end by 6 bases; junction bases not matched to a gene: 14. The germline gives CDR1 SGHKS, CDR2 YYEKEE (reference sequence). CDR3 length: 18 amino acids.

V is TRBV6-4 and J is TRBJ2-7; D may be TRBD1 (5 bases). The length of the CDR3 is 12 residues. CDR1 and CDR2 (germline): MRHNA, SNTAGT. V lost 4 bases, J lost 3 bases, and 7 bases lay in between. Written as DNA, the CDR3 is TGTGCCAGCAGTGTAGACAGCTACGAGCAGTACGTC. This encodes CASSVDSYEQYV.

The gene calls are TRBV5-6 and TRBJ1-2; D is unresolved. Germline values: CDR1 SGHDT, CDR2 YYEEEE. The CDR3 spans 13 residues. Between the trimmed V and J ends, which lost 1 base and 3 bases, there was a span of 7 bases. The CDR3 region has the DNA TGTGCCAGCAGCTTGCCGGCGGACTATGGCTACACCTTC. It codes for CASSLPADYGYTF.

This clonotype was counted between two and nine times. The chain joins TRBV20-1 to TRBJ2-2; D is unresolved. The CDR3 runs to 13 residues. CDR1 is DFQATT, CDR2 SNEGSKA, per germline (reference sequence). The V and J ends lost 3 bases and 6 bases respectively, with 11 bases between them. The CDR3 protein is CSASHLEAGELFF. The CDR3, as DNA: TGCAGTGCTAGTCACTTAGAGGCCGGGGAGCTGTTTTTT.

The rearrangement joins TRBV20-1 to TRBJ2-3; D is undetermined. Trimming left V 2 bases short and J 2 bases short, with 14 bases between. The CDR3 contains 15 residues. Germline V gene lookup returns CDR1 DFQATT and CDR2 SNEGSKA (reference sequence). The CDR3 loop reads CSARPRNPYTDTQYF. CDR3 nucleotides: TGCAGTGCTAGACCCAGAAATCCCTACACAGATACGCAGTATTTT.

In this sample, this clonotype turned up a few times. At one boundary the junction diverges from the germline segment, which might be a read error. The chain recombines TRBV25-1 with TRBJ2-7; 9 bases match TRBD1. The CDR3 contains 12 residues. Germline CDR1 and CDR2: MGHDK and SYGVNS. The CDR3 region has the DNA TGTGCCAGCTCCGAATCCGACAGGGGGGTCCTCTTC. Its protein is CASSESDRGVLF.

This clonotype was seen ten or more times. The CDR3 spells CASSYGGLAYNEQFF. CDR3 nucleotide sequence: TGTGCCAGCAGTTACGGGGGACTTGCCTACAATGAGCAGTTCTTC. The gene calls are TRBV6-5 and TRBJ2-1; D might be TRBD2 (6 bases). Germline lookup yields CDR1 MNHEY and CDR2 SVGAGI. The V end lost 2 bases, the J end lost 2 bases, and 10 bases lay between the germline ends. The CDR3 length is 15 residues.

This clonotype was recorded a few times. The V gene is TRBV20-1, the J gene TRBJ1-1; TRBD1 matches 7 bases. This CDR3 is 14 amino acids long. CDR1 and CDR2 (germline): DFQATT, SNEGSKA (reference sequence). V shed 2 bases and J 3 bases; nucleotides not matched to a gene: 6. This CDR3 is CSARWGGQDTEAFF. CDR3 nucleotides: TGCAGTGCTAGATGGGGAGGACAGGACACTGAAGCTTTCTTT.

A few counts support this clonotype. The genes are TRBV12-3 or TRBV12-4 and TRBJ2-3; TRBD1 might be the D (6 bases). CDR3 length equals 15 residues. Trimming took 5 bases from V and 2 from J, leaving 14 bases between them. The CDR3 reads CASSADRISTDTQYF. The CDR3 bases are TGTGCCAGCAGTGCCGACAGGATTTCCACAGATACGCAGTATTTT.

The table lists this clonotype with a few counts. The chain carries TRBV20-1 and TRBJ1-2, with TRBD1 identical over 8 bases. Germline V CDR1 and CDR2: DFQATT, SNEGSKA (reference sequence). The CDR3 is 14 residues long. V lost 4 bases to trimming and J lost 4 bases; unmatched junction nucleotides: 8. CDR3 sequence reads: CSANKAGGIYGYTF. In DNA form, the CDR3 reads TGCAGTGCTAATAAGGCAGGGGGCATCTATGGCTACACCTTC.

There are a few counts of this clonotype. The J gene is TRBJ2-7, the V gene TRBV21-1; whether TRBD2, the table's D call, matches the DNA was not checked. TRBV21-1 is reported as a pseudogene. This CDR3 comprises 16 residues. As DNA, the CDR3 is TGTGCCAGCAGCAGAGGACCGAGCGGGAGGGGCTACGAGCAGTACTTC. This codes for CASSRGPSGRGYEQYF.

The sample holds many counts of this clonotype. The rearrangement joins TRBV20-1 to TRBJ2-1; TRBD2 agrees at 9 bases. CDR1 is DFQATT, CDR2 SNEGSKA, per germline (reference sequence). The J segment lost 3 bases and the V segment lost 7 bases, leaving 10 bases of the junction unmatched. CDR3 length equals 15 residues. The CDR3 reads CSGTSLAGFYNEQFF. CDR3 nucleotide sequence: TGCAGTGGCACATCACTAGCGGGTTTCTACAATGAGCAGTTCTTC.

The chain employs TRBV20-1 and TRBJ1-3; D gene ambiguous. The germline CDR1 and CDR2 sequences are DFQATT and SNEGSKA (reference sequence). There are 14 residues in the CDR3. Trimming took off 1 base at V and 4 bases at J, with 11 bases between the two ends. The CDR3 is CSARGPRAGNTIYF. The CDR3 DNA follows: TGCAGTGCTAGAGGGCCACGAGCCGGAAACACCATATATTTT.

The chain has TRBV7-6 and TRBJ1-5, with 8 bases identical to TRBD1. The CDR3 extends over 14 amino acids. Germline V CDR1 and CDR2: SGHVS, FNYEAQ. V trimming: 5 bases; J trimming: 7 bases; junction bases outside the gene matches: 7. The CDR3 loop reads CASSADRDGQPQHF. In nucleotides, the CDR3 is TGTGCCAGCAGCGCGGACAGGGATGGGCAGCCCCAGCATTTT. The full variable domain, with the rest looked up from reference TRBV7-6 and TRBJ1-5, is GAGVSQSPRYKVTKRGQDVALRCDPISGHVSLYWYRQALGQGPEFLTYFNYEAQQDKSGLPNDRFSAERPEGSISTLTIQRTEQRDSAMYRCASSADRDGQPQHFGDGTRLSIL.

Only a few counts were recorded for this clonotype. V and J are TRBV14 and TRBJ2-1; 11 bases are a match to TRBD2. In germline, CDR1 is SGHDN, CDR2 FVKESK. The V segment lost 1 base and the J segment 2 bases; nucleotides outside the gene matches: 4. CDR3 length: 17 residues. This chain's CDR3 is CASSQASGRSTYNEQFF. The CDR3 nucleotides read TGTGCCAGCAGCCAAGCTAGCGGGAGGAGTACCTACAATGAGCAGTTCTTC.

The J gene is TRBJ2-5, the V gene TRBV12-3 or TRBV12-4; D is undetermined. CDR3 length equals 13 residues. The V and J ends lost 3 bases and 2 bases respectively, with 7 bases between them. The CDR3 protein is CASSLAEQETQYF. The CDR3 DNA is TGTGCCAGCAGTTTGGCAGAACAAGAGACCCAGTACTTC.

J is TRBJ2-5 and V is TRBV20-1, with D possibly matching TRBD2 (5 bases). In germline, CDR1 is DFQATT, CDR2 SNEGSKA (reference sequence). V gave up 5 bases and J gave up 5 bases, with 12 bases separating them. There are 12 residues in the CDR3. Here the CDR3 reads CSAGSGGETQYF. CDR3 coding DNA: TGCAGTGCTGGAAGCGGCGGGGAGACCCAGTACTTC.

The table lists this clonotype with many counts. The chain is built from TRBV5-1 and TRBJ1-6; the match to TRBD1 covers 8 bases. The CDR3 extends over 15 amino acids. V lost 4 bases, J lost 8 bases, and 8 bases stayed unmatched. CDR1 is SGHRS, CDR2 YFSETQ, per germline. The CDR3 region has the DNA TGCGCCAGCAGCGTTGGACAGGGTGTCGATTCACCCCTCCACTTT. This codes for CASSVGQGVDSPLHF.

This clonotype was seen ten or more times. This rearrangement joins TRBV20-1 to TRBJ1-6; possibly TRBD1 for D (5 bases). This CDR3 has 13 amino acids. Trimming shortened V by 5 bases and J by 13 bases, and 18 bases separated the two germline ends. In germline, CDR1 is DFQATT, CDR2 SNEGSKA (reference sequence). This CDR3 reads CSAYFPGSSPLHF. The CDR3, as DNA: TGCAGTGCTTACTTTCCAGGGAGCTCGCCCCTCCACTTT.

In this sample, this clonotype turned up a few times. The chain links TRBV5-6 to TRBJ2-5, with a weak D call TRBD2 (6 bases). CDR1 and CDR2 from the germline V gene are SGHDT and YYEEEE. V was clipped by 4 bases and J by 1 base, with 8 bases between them. The CDR3 spans 13 residues. The CDR3 loop reads CASSRDFQETQYF. The CDR3 DNA is TGTGCCAGCAGCCGGGACTTCCAAGAGACCCAGTACTTC.

This clonotype has more than one count but fewer than ten. J is TRBJ2-1 and V is TRBV27; TRBD1 matches 7 bases. This CDR3 region has 17 residues. Germline-derived CDR1 and CDR2 are MNHEY and SMNVEV (reference sequence). V lost 6 bases and J lost 0; bases outside the gene matches: 11. The CDR3, as DNA: TGTGCCAGCAGCCGAAGGACAGGTCAGAACTCCTACAATGAGCAGTTCTTC. This gives the protein CASSRRTGQNSYNEQFF.

Of note for this clonotype: Being one base from a much bigger clone, this may be a read error. The rearrangement uses TRBV5-5 and TRBJ2-7; possibly TRBD2 for D (5 bases). The CDR3 spans 15 residues. CDR1 is SGHKS, CDR2 YYEKEE, per germline (reference sequence). The CDR3 nucleotides are TGTACCAGCAGCTTTAGGAGAGGGTCCTCCTACGAGCAGTACTTC. Its protein is CTSSFRRGSSYEQYF.

As to this clonotype: This could be a read error, since a much larger clone is one nucleotide away. The chain links TRBV20-1 to TRBJ2-4; TRBD1 agrees at 9 bases. The CDR3 length is 14 residues. CDR1 and CDR2 from the germline V gene are DFQATT and SNEGSKA (reference sequence). This CDR3 is CSAINTGGGNSQYF. CDR3 DNA sequence: TGCAGTGCTATTAATACAGGGGGCGGCAACAGTCAGTACTTC.

V and J are TRBV5-5 and TRBJ2-2; D is undetermined. The CDR3 extends over 16 amino acids. The germline CDR1 and CDR2 sequences are SGHKS and YYEKEE (reference sequence). V was cut by 0 bases and J by 0 bases, with 9 bases left in between. The CDR3 reads CASSLAGVANTGELFF. For the CDR3, the DNA is TGTGCCAGCAGCTTGGCTGGTGTAGCGAACACCGGGGAGCTGTTTTTT.

The chain has TRBV29-1 and TRBJ2-1; TRBD2 agrees at 15 bases. Germline V CDR1 and CDR2: SQVTM, ANQGSEA. The V and J ends lost 3 bases and 0 bases, in that order; junction bases with no gene match: 9. The CDR3 totals 19 residues. The DNA of the CDR3 is TGCAGCGTTGAGGGACTAGCGGGAGGCCTCTTGTCCTCCTACAATGAGCAGTTCTTC. It yields the protein CSVEGLAGGLLSSYNEQFF.

The gene calls are TRBV7-9 and TRBJ1-1, with unresolved D. The V and J ends lost 1 base and 4 bases respectively, with 10 bases between them. The germline V gene has CDR1 SEHNR and CDR2 FQNEAQ (reference sequence). The CDR3 has 14 amino acids. CDR3 residues: CASSLGNGGTEAFF. As DNA, the CDR3 is TGTGCCAGCAGCTTAGGGAACGGCGGCACTGAAGCTTTCTTT.

This clonotype has a handful of counts. CDR3 nucleotides: TGTGCCAGCAGCCAAGTTGGAGGGTACGGCGAGCAGTACTTC. Amino acids: CASSQVGGYGEQYF. The chain uses TRBV7-6 and TRBJ2-7, with D perhaps TRBD2 (6 bases). The V gene's germline CDR1 is SGHVS and CDR2 FNYEAQ. Trimming stripped 5 bases from V and 6 bases from J, with 17 bases between. CDR3 size: 14 residues.

This clonotype was seen only a few times. The rearrangement uses TRBV7-8 and TRBJ2-1; D not certain. The CDR3 covers 11 residues. Germline-derived CDR1 and CDR2 are SGHVS and FQNEAQ. V was pared by 2 bases and J by 12 bases, with 8 bases between. The CDR3 DNA reads TGTGCCAGCAGCTTACGAAGCCGGCAGTTCTTC. Translation: CASSLRSRQFF. Full variable domain (missing parts from reference TRBV7-8 and TRBJ2-1): GAGVSQSPRYKVAKRGQDVALRCDPISGHVSLFWYQQALGQGPEFLTYFQNEAQLDKSGLPSDRFFAERPEGSVSTLKIQRTQQEDSAVYLCASSLRSRQFFGPGTRLTVL.